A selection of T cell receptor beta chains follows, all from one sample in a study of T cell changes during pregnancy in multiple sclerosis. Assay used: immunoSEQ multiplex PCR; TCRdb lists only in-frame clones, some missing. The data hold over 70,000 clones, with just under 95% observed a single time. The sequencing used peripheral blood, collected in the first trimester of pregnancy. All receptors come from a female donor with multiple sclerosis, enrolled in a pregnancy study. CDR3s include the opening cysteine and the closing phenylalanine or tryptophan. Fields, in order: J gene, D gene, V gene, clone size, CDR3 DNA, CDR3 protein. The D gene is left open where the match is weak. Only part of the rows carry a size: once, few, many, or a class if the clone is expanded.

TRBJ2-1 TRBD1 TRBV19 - TGTGCCAGAAGTGCCGGGACAGATACCTACAATGAGCAGTTCTTC CARSAGTDTYNEQFF
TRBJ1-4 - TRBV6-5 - TGTGCCAGCAGTTATTCGACCCTCGGGGAAAAACTGTTTTTT CASSYSTLGEKLFF
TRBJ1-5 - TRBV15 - TGTGCCACCAGCTTAGAGACATGGCAGCCCCAGCATTTT CATSLETWQPQHF
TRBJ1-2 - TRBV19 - TGTGCCAGTAGTTCCCGAGAAGGGGCCCTCTATGGCTACACCTTC CASSSREGALYGYTF
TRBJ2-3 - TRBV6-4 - TGTGCCAGCAGTGAGTCCGGGTCCCCCGGGGCAGATACGCAGTATTTT CASSESGSPGADTQYF
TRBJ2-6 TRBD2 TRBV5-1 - TGCGCCAGCAGCTTGGTACCAGCTAGCGGGCTCTCTGGGGCCAACGTCCTGACTTTC CASSLVPASGLSGANVLTF
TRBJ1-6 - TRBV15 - TGTGCCACCAGCAGAGTAGGGGGAGTACATGAGAGCTCCTATAATTCACCCCTCCACTTT CATSRVGGVHESSYNSPLHF
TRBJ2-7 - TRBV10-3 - TGTGCCATCAGTAAGACTGGCAGCTCCTACGAGCAGTACTTC CAISKTGSSYEQYF
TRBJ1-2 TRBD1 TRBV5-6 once TGTGCCAGCAGCACACAGGGGCATGGCTACACCTTC CASSTQGHGYTF
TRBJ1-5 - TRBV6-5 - TGTGCCAGCAGTTTTCTCCAGGGGAATAGCAATCAGCCCCAGCATTTT CASSFLQGNSNQPQHF
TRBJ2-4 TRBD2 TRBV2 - TGTGCCAGCAGGCCAGTGGGAGGGGCAAACATTCAGTACTTC CASRPVGGANIQYF
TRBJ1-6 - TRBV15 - TGTGCCACCAGCAGAGTCGGTGTGGTGAGCTCCTATAATTCACCCCTCCACTTT CATSRVGVVSSYNSPLHF
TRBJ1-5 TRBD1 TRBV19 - TGTGCCAGTAGCCCCATATCCGGGACAGGCGGGTTTAGCAATCAGCCCCAGCATTTT CASSPISGTGGFSNQPQHF
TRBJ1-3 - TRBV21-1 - TGTGCCAGCAGCAACGGGGTAATTGGGTTGGGAAACACCATATATTTT CASSNGVIGLGNTIYF
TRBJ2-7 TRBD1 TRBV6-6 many TGTGCCAGCAGCCAGGGACAGGGAAGCTACGAGCAGTACTTC CASSQGQGSYEQYF
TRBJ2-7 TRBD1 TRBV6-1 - TGTGCCATCCCCGCCCCGGGACAGGGCCGCTACGAGCAGTACTTC CAIPAPGQGRYEQYF
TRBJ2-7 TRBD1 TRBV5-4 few TGTGCCAGCAGCTTGGCCATAAACCCCAGCGGGACAGGGGATGAGCAGTACTTC CASSLAINPSGTGDEQYF
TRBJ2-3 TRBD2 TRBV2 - TGTGCCAGCAGTGAGTCGGTAGCGGGGGGGCAGGATACGCAGTATTTT CASSESVAGGQDTQYF
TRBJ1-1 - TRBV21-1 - TGTGCCAGCAGCCCAGAAGGGGGAAAGAACACTGAAGCTTTCTTT CASSPEGGKNTEAFF
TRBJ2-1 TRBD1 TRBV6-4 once TGTGCCAGCAGTGACTCGACAGGGGGCAATGAGCAGTTCTTC CASSDSTGGNEQFF
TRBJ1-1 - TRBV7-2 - TGTGCCAGCAGCTTAGCGAGGGGGGGGACTGAAGCTTTCTTT CASSLARGGTEAFF
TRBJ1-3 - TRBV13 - TGTGCCAGCATTGCACAGGGCTCTGGAAACACCATATATTTT CASIAQGSGNTIYF
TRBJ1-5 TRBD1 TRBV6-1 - TGTGCCAGCAGTAAACAGGGGATCTACCAGCCCCAGCATTTT CASSKQGIYQPQHF
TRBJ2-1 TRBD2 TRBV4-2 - TGTGCCAGCAGCCAAGATGGCGGGGGGGTAAATGAGCAGTTCTTC CASSQDGGGVNEQFF
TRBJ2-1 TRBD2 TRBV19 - TGTGCCAGTAGCCCCCAGGTCGTCCAGCGGGGGGCACGTGAGCAGTTCTTC CASSPQVVQRGAREQFF
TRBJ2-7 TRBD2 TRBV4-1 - TGCGCCAGCAGCCAAGAGGGGTGGACTAGCGGGGGCTCTGAGAACGAGCAGTACTTC CASSQEGWTSGGSENEQYF
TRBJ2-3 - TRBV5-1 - TGCGCCAGCAGCTTGCGGGGGAGTGGCACAGATACGCAGTATTTT CASSLRGSGTDTQYF